A single T cell receptor beta chain is shown here with its context. Its antigen is unidentified. The data originate from a study of post-analysis software for immune sequencing data. On the study more broadly: Relapsing-remitting, secondary progressive and progressive-relapsing multiple sclerosis courses were included. Whole-study findings and limits: Relative to controls, patients had 4 or 5 TRBV segments at higher frequency, with TRBV5-6, TRBV5-1 and TRBV20-1 among these. Multiple sclerosis patients showed significantly lower normalized Chao1 diversity than controls did.

With V trimmed by 0 bases and J by 2 bases, 5 bases remained unmatched. Germline assignment: CDR1 SEHNR and CDR2 FQNEAQ (reference sequence). The CDR3 contains 16 residues. Unique molecular identifiers were present in the TCR beta cDNA libraries. TCRdb processed the PCR reads anew with MiXCR; each CDR3 protein has one entry. The data hold about 540,000 distinct CDR3 sequences, with around 36% observed a single time. The chain has TRBV7-9 and TRBJ2-5, with 8 bases matching TRBD2. The source of this sequence is a girl younger than 18 with multiple sclerosis. The material sequenced was blood. The CDR3, as DNA: TGTGCCAGCAGCTTAGCATCTAGCGGGCCTCAAGAGACCCAGTACTTC. Translating gives CASSLASSGPQETQYF.